This T cell receptor beta chain was identified in a study of blood T cell repertoires in COVID-19 (dated by TCRdb to 2019 to 2021). About the full investigation: The collaborator samples originated in the United States, Italy and Spain and spanned the acute and convalescent phases of COVID-19. The material from the prospective study consisted of cDNA or gDNA derived from T cells, B-cell-depleted T cells, or PBMCs. Deeply sampled blood TCRbeta repertoires from subjects exposed to, actively infected with, or recovered from COVID-19 were included in the dataset. The repertoires were released in a freely available public database meant as a resource for research on the immune response to SARS-CoV-2. The samples were drawn from two sources: the first 160 participants of the ongoing ImmuneRACE study, and 1,254 subjects contributed by 6 global collaborators. The sample metadata nearly always contained a de-identified subject ID, COVID-19 status, age in years and sex. Where available, HLA class I and class II types were taken from metadata supplied by the sample provider and were not determined by assay-based typing. Results the study describes overall, beyond this receptor: Clinical and demographic metadata were provided uncurated, with the amount varying by source and participant.

TCRbeta CDR3 regions were amplified from genomic DNA using the immunoSEQ Assay, a bias-controlled multiplex PCR. As for the authors' bioinformatics: Nucleated cell counts per sample were estimated from amplification of reference gene primers within the assay. To quantify the absolute abundance of each unique TCRbeta CDR3 rearrangement, sequence reads were collapsed and filtered. For each sample, productive Simpson clonality was calculated as the square root of Simpson's diversity index over productive rearrangements. Sourced from immuneACCESS, this table was stored by TCRdb with only in-frame sequences that have V and J called. A share of the clones is absent; for the studies checked, an unresolved V gene accounts for under half, and the remainder has no known explanation. The DNA gave D and trimming, while V, J and clone size come from that table. The sample contains 200,000 to 300,000 clones, less than 90% of them found a single time. The ten largest clones represent around 1.8% of the sample.

The CDR3, from cysteine to phenylalanine, totals 15 residues. The entry retains the CDR3 DNA only, 45 bases that are in frame from base 1. Trimming leaves V shorter by 0 bases and J shorter by 6 bases, with the junction holding 4 bases beyond the gene matches. CDR1 SGHAT and CDR2 FQNNGV were looked up in the germline V gene. Details on this clone: The antigen this receptor binds is unknown. The record has no base qualities; no much larger clone is one base away.

The collaborating institutions used their own protocols to collect whole blood in K2EDTA tubes. For TCRbeta analysis, collaborators shipped samples in one of three forms: frozen whole blood, isolated PBMCs, or DNA extracted from either of those sample types. The chain couples TRBV11-2 to TRBJ2-1, with 8 central nucleotides matching TRBD1. The sample taken for sequencing was peripheral blood. The receptor comes from a man aged 25 to 40 with active or convalescent COVID-19. The DNA is as follows: TGTGCCAGCAGCTTAGATCGTCAGGGGGCCAATGAGCAGTTCTTC. It specifies CASSLDRQGANEQFF.